The rows below give T cell receptor beta chains drawn from one sample of a study of T cell repertoires in cytomegalovirus infection. TCRdb redid the calling of the reads with MiXCR, one entry per CDR3 protein. The sample carries under 200,000 distinct CDR3 sequences, 28% recorded once. Sequencing was done on a sample of PBMCs. Receptors were obtained from a human donor in good health (CMV status not recorded). Some clones in this sample may be carry-over from other donors' samples. Both conserved end residues are part of each CDR3. A D gene is named only where the DNA matches it firmly. Some rows mark clone size as missing; the rest say once, few, many or name a class of expanded clone.

j_call v_call d_call cdr3_length clone_size cdr3_nt cdr3_aa
TRBJ1-2 TRBV6-5 NA 17 few TGTGCCAGCAGTTACTCAAAACCACAGTTATTTAACTATGGCTACACCTTC CASSYSKPQLFNYGYTF
TRBJ2-3 TRBV5-1 TRBD2 16 NA TGCGCCAGCAGAAGACTAGCGGGGGATGGCACAGATACGCAGTATTTT CASRRLAGDGTDTQYF
TRBJ1-1 TRBV20-1 NA 13 NA TGCAGTGCTTTGACAGGAAGGCACACTGAAGCTTTCTTT CSALTGRHTEAFF
TRBJ1-5 TRBV19 NA 15 few TGTGCCAGTAGCAAAACAGGGACTAGCAATCAGCCCCAGCATTTT CASSKTGTSNQPQHF
TRBJ1-1 TRBV7-2 NA 14 many TGTGCCAGCAGCCCCCGTGGGCTAAACACTGAAGCTTTCTTT CASSPRGLNTEAFF
TRBJ1-1 TRBV11-3 NA 18 NA TGTGCCAGCAGCTTCCCGTCCCCGATTATGGGGGGAGACACTGATGCTTTCTTT CASSFPSPIMGGDTDAFF
TRBJ2-5 TRBV28 NA 12 NA TGTGCCAGCAGTAGTATCAGGACAGACCAGTACTTC CASSSIRTDQYF
TRBJ1-1 TRBV11-2 NA 14 NA TGTGCCAGCAGCTTAGCCCCAACCAACACTGAAGCTTTCTTT CASSLAPTNTEAFF
TRBJ2-5 TRBV6-2/TRBV6-3 TRBD2 15 few TGTGCCAGCAGTTACCCCCTGAGTAGCGGGGAGACCCAGTACTTC CASSYPLSSGETQYF
TRBJ2-3 TRBV11-2 TRBD2 15 NA TGTGCCAGCAGCTGGACTAGCGAGAGCACAGATACGCAGTATTTT CASSWTSESTDTQYF
TRBJ2-2 TRBV19 NA 16 NA TGTGCCAGTAGTCCCTTAAGCAGGACGAACACCGGGGAGCTGTTTTTT CASSPLSRTNTGELFF
TRBJ1-1 TRBV7-8 NA 14 few TGTGCCAGCAGCTTAGGGGCCGGGAACACTGAAGCTTTCTTT CASSLGAGNTEAFF
TRBJ1-5 TRBV12-3/TRBV12-4 NA 15 NA NA CASSFGQGIQQPHHF
TRBJ2-6 TRBV4-2 NA 18 many TGTGCCAGCAGCCAAGATGACAGGAAATACTCTGGGGCCAACGTCCTGACTTTC CASSQDDRKYSGANVLTF
TRBJ2-1 TRBV7-9 NA 18 few TGTGCCAGCAGCCCAGCGGACTACCTAGAGTACTCCTACAATGAGCAGTTCTTC CASSPADYLEYSYNEQFF
TRBJ2-7 TRBV7-2 TRBD1 13 few TGTGCCAGCAGCTTAGACAGGGGAAACGAGCAGTACTTC CASSLDRGNEQYF
TRBJ2-1 TRBV7-2 NA 14 many TGTGCCAGCAGCCCCCGGACTGTCTACAATGAGCAGTTCTTC CASSPRTVYNEQFF
TRBJ1-1 TRBV29-1 TRBD1 14 NA TGCAGCGTTGGACAGGGAGGGGCAAACACTGAAGCTTTCTTT CSVGQGGANTEAFF
TRBJ2-1 TRBV7-2 NA 14 NA TGTGCCAGTTTCCTTAGGGGGAGCTACAATGAGCAGTTCTTC CASFLRGSYNEQFF
TRBJ1-1 TRBV10-3 NA 12 NA TGTTCCATCAAGACTAACGGCCTTGAAGCTTTCTTT CSIKTNGLEAFF
TRBJ2-7 TRBV7-8 NA 13 NA TGTGCCAGCAGCTTAGCAGGGGCGCAGGAGCTGTACTTC CASSLAGAQELYF
TRBJ1-1 TRBV7-9 NA 13 many TGTGCCAGCAGCTTAGAAGGTCCCGGGGATGCTTTCTTT CASSLEGPGDAFF
TRBJ2-7 TRBV18 TRBD1 15 NA TGTGCCAGCTCACCCGGGACAGGGCAAGGTTACGAGCAGTACTTC CASSPGTGQGYEQYF
TRBJ2-7 TRBV7-2 TRBD2 15 once TGTGGCAGCAGCTTGACTAGCGGGGGGGAAGATGACCAGTACTTC CGSSLTSGGEDDQYF
TRBJ2-5 TRBV7-8 NA 18 many TGTGCCAGCAGCTTAATTCTGCGCGCTAGCGCGATTCAAGAGACCCAGTACTTC CASSLILRASAIQETQYF
TRBJ1-2 TRBV30 NA 13 NA TGTGCCTGGAGTGTAGTGGGGCAAAGTGGCTACACCTTC CAWSVVGQSGYTF
TRBJ2-7 TRBV5-1 NA 13 few TGCGCCAGCAGTCTCCAGGGTGCCCACGAGCAGTACTTC CASSLQGAHEQYF
TRBJ1-2 TRBV20-1 TRBD1 14 few TGCAGTGCTAGAGTCCTATCCCGGACAGGGTCGGACACCTTC CSARVLSRTGSDTF
TRBJ2-3 TRBV5-6 TRBD2 16 few TGTGCCAGCAGCTTGTATAGCGGGGGGCGCACAGATACGCAGTATTTT CASSLYSGGRTDTQYF